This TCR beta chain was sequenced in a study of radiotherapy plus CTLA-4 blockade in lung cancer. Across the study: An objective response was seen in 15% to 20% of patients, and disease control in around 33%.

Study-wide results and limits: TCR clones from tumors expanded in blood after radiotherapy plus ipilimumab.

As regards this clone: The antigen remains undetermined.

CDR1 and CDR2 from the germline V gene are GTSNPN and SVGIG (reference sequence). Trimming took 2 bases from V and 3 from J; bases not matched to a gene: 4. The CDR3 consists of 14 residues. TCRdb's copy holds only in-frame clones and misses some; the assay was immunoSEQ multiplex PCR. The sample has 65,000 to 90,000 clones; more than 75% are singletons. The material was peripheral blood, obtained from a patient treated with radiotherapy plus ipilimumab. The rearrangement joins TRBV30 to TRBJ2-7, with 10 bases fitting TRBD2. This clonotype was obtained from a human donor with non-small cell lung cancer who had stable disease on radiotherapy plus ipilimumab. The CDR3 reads CAWSHSGGGYEQYF. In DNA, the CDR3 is TGTGCCTGGAGTCACAGCGGGGGGGGCTACGAGCAGTACTTC.